This TCR beta chain emerged from a study of T-cell reconstitution after alpha-beta-depleted transplantation in children (dated by TCRdb to about 2016). Looking at the study overall: T-cell immune reconstitution after TCRalphabeta/CD19-depleted allogeneic hematopoietic cell transplantation in children was quantitatively tracked in the study by means of TCR repertoire profiling. Beyond this particular receptor, the publication reports: The apparently early recovery of alphabetaT-cell counts about two months after transplant reportedly depended on only several hundred rapidly expanded clones that came from non-depleted graft cells. Over the following months the frequencies of hyperexpanded clones went down, and after one year T-cell counts and TCRbeta diversity were mostly credited to newly produced T cells. In some patients, high TCRbeta diversity at day 60 was attributed to recipient T cells and intrathymic progenitors that had survived conditioning.

This specimen's treatment or condition label, interpreted: allogeneic hematopoietic cell transplantation with graft depleted of TCRalphabeta T cells and CD19 B cells. The transplant recipients were children given TCRalphabeta/CD19-depleted allogeneic hematopoietic cell grafts. Measured from the cysteine to the phenylalanine, the CDR3 is 14 residues long. The retained sequence is limited to the CDR3, 42 bases, with the frame set at the first base. Looking up the germline V gene yields CDR1 LGHNT and CDR2 FRNRAP. The germline V end is reduced by 1 base and the J end by 5 bases; junction bases left unmatched: 4. The protocol used for the library was PCR. For sequencing, an Illumina HiSeq 2500 was employed. Molecular barcoding was employed in the preparation of TCR libraries, with unique molecular identifiers being used to normalize TCRbeta repertoire quantification. TCRdb trimmed public reads at Q25 via fastp, called clones via MiXCR and kept in-frame beta chains. Rows matching on CDR3 protein sequence are summarized as one entry with the most common DNA and genes. For this sample there are some 450,000 distinct CDR3 sequences; approximately 42% appear just once. 27% of the sample lies in the top ten.

Comments on this clonotype: No antigen is known for it. One base away there is no much larger clone; base qualities are not given.

Sequenced material: PBMCs, taken before TCRalphabeta/CD19-depleted stem cell transplant. The TCR originated in a girl aged 2-9 years with aplastic anemia, due to receive a stem cell transplant. This chain joins TRBV12-5 to TRBJ2-5; 7 of the junction bases match TRBD1. For the CDR3, the sequence is CASGLEGAGETQYF. DNA sequence: TGTGCTAGTGGTTTGGAGGGGGCAGGGGAGACCCAGTACTTC.